The TCR beta chain under discussion was sequenced for a study of T cell repertoires in cytomegalovirus infection. Study information: Used in the study were CMV epitopes, some recently identified and HLA-C-restricted, others well-studied and HLA-B-restricted. A matching HLA type, together with CMV infection, was signaled by public TCR beta signatures. Findings and caveats of the study: HLA-C-restricted CMV clonotypes gave the most frequent clonotype in two of eight donors. Carriers of CMV and the relevant HLA type were discriminated by public TCR beta frequency.

The ends were cut back, 7 bases at V and 6 bases at J, with 12 bases in the middle. This CDR3 is built from 13 residues. Germline V CDR1 and CDR2: KGHDR, SFDVKD. Comment on this clonotype: No antigen is known for it.

Each CDR3 protein gets one entry after TCRdb re-called the reads with MiXCR. The sample contains about 500,000 distinct CDR3 sequences, 30% to 35% of which appear only once. This chain uses TRBV24-1 with TRBJ2-1; D is undetermined. This sequence was found in a human donor in good health (CMV status not recorded). Some clones in this sample may be carry-over from other donors' samples. The material was cultured PBMCs, obtained from culture after CMV antigen stimulation. Here the CDR3 reads CATSPGRCNEQFF. The CDR3 coding sequence is TGTGCCACCAGCCCGGGTCGATGCAATGAGCAGTTCTTC.